These 30 T cell receptor beta chains were sequenced from one sample in a study of shared T cell receptors in the human thymus. Sequenced by immunoSEQ multiplex PCR; TCRdb stores in-frame clones only, minus some. The sample yields roughly 710,000 clones, approximately 83% seen once. Separately, the same data were catalogued under a study of human thymus T cells.

Sequencing was done on a sample of thymocytes. These receptors originate from a girl less than two years old with a congenital heart defect.

The chain employs TRBV2 and TRBJ2-5, with 8 bases matching TRBD2. V gave up 4 bases and J gave up 5 bases; unmatched junction bases: 6. This CDR3 contains 14 residues. CDR1 and CDR2 (germline): SNHLY, FYNNEI. In nucleotides, the CDR3 is TGTGCCAGCAGTGCACCGGGGGGGTGGGAGACCCAGTACTTC. Protein sequence: CASSAPGGWETQYF. The variable domain in full, with the rest retrieved from reference TRBV2 and TRBJ2-5, is EPEVTQTPSHQVTQMGQEVILRCVPISNHLYFYWYRQILGQKVEFLVSFYNNEISEKSEIFDDQFSVERPDGSNFTLKIRSTKLEDSAMYFCASSAPGGWETQYFGPGTRLLVL.

This chain uses TRBV7-9 with TRBJ2-7; possibly TRBD2 for D (6 bases). The CDR3 runs 14 residues. The ends were cut back, 2 bases at V and 4 bases at J, with 12 bases in the middle. Germline CDR1 is SEHNR and CDR2 is FQNEAQ (reference sequence). The CDR3 sequence: CASSLTYGRYEQYF. CDR3 bases: TGTGCCAGCAGCTTAACTTACGGGAGATACGAGCAGTACTTC. Using reference TRBV7-9 and TRBJ2-7 for the parts outside the CDR3, the full variable domain is DTGVSQNPRHKITKRGQNVTFRCDPISEHNRLYWYRQTLGQGPEFLTYFQNEAQLEKSRLLSDRFSAERPKGSFSTLEIQRTEQGDSAMYLCASSLTYGRYEQYFGPGTRLTVT.

The sample holds one count of this clone. The rearrangement links TRBV2 to TRBJ1-1, with TRBD1 identical over 8 bases. After removal of 6 bases from V and 4 bases from J, the junction contained 10 bases not matched to a gene. The CDR3 has 15 amino acids. Germline V gene sequence: CDR1 SNHLY, CDR2 FYNNEI. The CDR3 is CASRGQAPRGTEAFF. The CDR3 DNA reads as TGTGCCAGCAGGGGACAGGCCCCGCGCGGCACTGAAGCTTTCTTT.

The genes are TRBV6-1 and TRBJ1-2, with D possibly matching TRBD1 (6 bases). There are 13 residues in the CDR3. Germline lookup yields CDR1 MNHNS and CDR2 SASEGT. Between the trimmed V and J ends, which lost 10 bases and 6 bases, there was a span of 18 bases. Here the CDR3 reads CAISTGLSDGYTF. CDR3 nucleotides: TGTGCCATATCGACAGGTCTTTCGGATGGCTACACCTTC.

This clone was seen only once. This rearrangement joins TRBV28 to TRBJ2-2; 10 bases are shared with TRBD1. This CDR3 is built from 15 residues. Per the germline V gene, CDR1 is MDHEN and CDR2 is SYDVKM. The trim removed 5 bases at V and 7 bases at J, leaving 7 bases unmatched. The CDR3 coding sequence is TGTGCCAGCAGTCTCGGGACAGGGGATAACGGGGAGCTGTTTTTT. Protein sequence: CASSLGTGDNGELFF.

This chain links TRBV10-3 with TRBJ2-7; 9 bases align to TRBD1. The length of the CDR3 is 13 residues. J gave up 5 bases and V 10 bases, and 9 bases lay outside the gene matches. Germline CDR1 reads ENHRY; CDR2 reads SYGVKD. The CDR3 is CATNRGPIDEQYF. CDR3 in DNA: TGTGCCACTAACAGGGGGCCAATAGACGAGCAGTACTTC.

The V gene is TRBV19, the J gene TRBJ2-1; 9 nucleotides align to TRBD2. There are 14 residues in the CDR3. Germline V CDR1 and CDR2: LNHDA, SQIVND (reference sequence). The V and J ends lost 5 bases and 5 bases, in that order; junction bases with no gene match: 4. The CDR3 region has the DNA TGTGCCAGTAGTGCGGGACTAGCAAACAATGAGCAGTTCTTC. Translating it yields CASSAGLANNEQFF.

The chain carries TRBV19 and TRBJ1-5; 8 bases map to TRBD1. Germline lookup yields CDR1 LNHDA and CDR2 SQIVND (reference sequence). The CDR3 is 14 amino acids. The V gene end was trimmed by 4 bases and the J gene end by 9 bases; junction bases not matched to a gene: 8. CDR3 coding DNA: TGTGCCAGTAGTACTGACAGGGGCGGAGGGCCCCAGCATTTT. Protein sequence: CASSTDRGGGPQHF.

The CDR3 sequence: CASSVDGVGYTF. CDR3 in DNA: TGTGCCAGCAGCGTAGACGGAGTTGGCTACACCTTC. The chain has TRBV9 and TRBJ1-2, with D unclear. CDR3 length equals 12 residues. V was shortened by 0 bases and J by 7 bases, with 7 bases between the two germline ends. The germline gives CDR1 SGDLS, CDR2 YYNGEE.

The CDR3 sequence: CASSQGTTTDTQYF. CDR3 nucleotides: TGTGCCAGCAGCCAGGGGACTACCACAGATACGCAGTATTTT. This chain connects TRBV14 to TRBJ2-3; the match to TRBD2 covers 7 bases. Germline V gives CDR1 SGHDN, CDR2 FVKESK. V was clipped by 3 bases and J by 2 bases; unmatched bases: 2. The CDR3 loop spans 14 amino acids.

There are a few counts of this clone. This chain connects TRBV7-8 to TRBJ2-1; TRBD2 matches at 12 bases. CDR1 SGHVS and CDR2 FQNEAQ come from the germline V gene. This CDR3 region has 17 residues. The V segment lost 5 bases and the J segment 7 bases; nucleotides outside the gene matches: 12. The CDR3 loop reads CASSQRTSGDSYNEQFF. In DNA, the CDR3 is TGTGCCAGCAGCCAGCGGACTAGCGGGGACTCTTATAATGAGCAGTTCTTC.

V is TRBV27 and J is TRBJ1-1, with 8 bases that match TRBD1. This CDR3 has 15 residues. CDR1 is MNHEY and CDR2 is SMNVEV in the germline V gene (reference sequence). Trimming cost V 2 bases and J 6 bases; bases outside gene matches: 8. The CDR3 DNA reads as TGTGCCAGCAGTTTACGCGGACAGGGAGCGGCTGAAGCTTTCTTT. It specifies CASSLRGQGAAEAFF.

This clone was observed a few times. The chain carries TRBV6-1 and TRBJ1-1; a possible D gene is TRBD1 (6 bases). Germline assignment: CDR1 MNHNS and CDR2 SASEGT. This CDR3 has 15 amino acids. Deletions cut 6 bases from V and 2 bases from J, with 16 bases between. CDR3 DNA sequence: TGTGCCAGCAGGGCGGACAGCCAGCAAAACACTGAAGCTTTCTTT. Translation gives CASRADSQQNTEAFF.

The chain joins TRBV5-6 to TRBJ1-1; D gene uncertain. V was clipped by 1 base and J by 3 bases, with 13 bases between them. The V gene's germline CDR1 is SGHDT and CDR2 YYEEEE. CDR3 length equals 15 residues. The CDR3 reads CASSLKTRSHTEAFF. Here the CDR3 DNA reads TGTGCCAGCAGCTTGAAGACCCGTAGCCACACTGAAGCTTTCTTT.

The rearrangement uses TRBV6-6 and TRBJ1-6; D ambiguous. V lost 2 bases to trimming and J lost 9 bases, with 17 bases between them. Germline CDR1 MNHNY, CDR2 SVGAGI (reference sequence). The CDR3 covers 16 residues. CDR3 sequence: CASSYVTGWSSSPLHF. In DNA form, the CDR3 reads TGTGCCAGCAGTTACGTTACGGGGTGGTCCAGTTCACCCCTCCACTTT.

The V and J genes are TRBV11-2 and TRBJ1-4, with D tentatively TRBD1 (6 bases). CDR1 and CDR2 from the germline V gene are SGHAT and FQNNGV. This CDR3 has 15 residues. V dropped 2 bases and J dropped 5 bases, with 12 bases sitting between them. The DNA for the CDR3 is TGTGCCAGCAGCTTAAGAGGGGGTCCCAATGAAAAACTGTTTTTT. Translated, it gives CASSLRGGPNEKLFF.

This clone was counted only a few times. CDR3 region: CASSLGLAGTNSGANVLTF. The CDR3 coding sequence is TGTGCCAGCAGCTTGGGACTAGCGGGGACCAACTCTGGGGCCAACGTCCTGACTTTC. The chain joins TRBV5-6 to TRBJ2-6; 11 bases match TRBD2. The length of the CDR3 is 19 residues. Unmatched junction bases numbered 5, after V lost 0 bases and J lost 0 bases. Germline V gives CDR1 SGHDT, CDR2 YYEEEE.

This chain links TRBV25-1 with TRBJ2-7; D possibly corresponds to TRBD1 (6 bases). V lost 8 bases, J lost 6 bases, and 11 bases lay in between. There are 11 residues in the CDR3. Germline V gene sequence: CDR1 MGHDK, CDR2 SYGVNS. The CDR3 here is CASGDRTEQYF. In DNA, the CDR3 is TGTGCCAGCGGCGACAGGACCGAGCAGTACTTC.

CDR3 loop: CASSLATSGGHYEQYF. Written as DNA, the CDR3 is TGTGCCAGCAGCTTAGCTACTAGCGGGGGCCACTACGAGCAGTACTTC. The chain employs TRBV5-6 and TRBJ2-7; the match to TRBD2 covers 11 bases. The CDR3 is made up of 16 amino acids. V shed 2 bases, J shed 3 bases, and the junction held 7 bases outside the gene matches. Germline lookup yields CDR1 SGHDT and CDR2 YYEEEE. The whole variable domain, filled in from reference TRBV5-6 and TRBJ2-7, reads DAGVTQSPTHLIKTRGQQVTLRCSPKSGHDTVSWYQQALGQGPQFIFQYYEEEERQRGNFPDRFSGHQFPNYSSELNVNALLLGDSALYLCASSLATSGGHYEQYFGPGTRLTVT.

The CDR3 loop is CASIGVGGVDTEAFF. CDR3 bases: TGTGCCAGCATAGGGGTGGGGGGAGTGGACACTGAAGCTTTCTTT. This chain joins TRBV6-1 and TRBJ1-1, with a weak D call TRBD1 (5 bases). Trimming cost V 7 bases and J 3 bases, with 18 bases left between them. CDR1 is MNHNS, CDR2 SASEGT, per germline. The CDR3 is made up of 15 amino acids.

The gene calls are TRBV6-5 and TRBJ1-2, with TRBD1 matching over 7 bases. With 0 bases clipped from V and 3 bases from J, the junction kept 7 bases outside the gene matches. There are 16 residues in the CDR3. Germline assignment: CDR1 MNHEY and CDR2 SVGAGI. The CDR3, as DNA: TGTGCCAGCAGTTACTCTCCCCGGGACAGTTACTATGGCTACACCTTC. Translated, it gives CASSYSPRDSYYGYTF.

The chain recombines TRBV7-8 with TRBJ2-1, with D unresolved. This CDR3 is 17 amino acids long. CDR1 is SGHVS, CDR2 FQNEAQ, per germline. Trimming removed 1 base from V and 0 bases from J, with 13 bases in between. CDR3 residues: CASSLVPTSSSYNEQFF. Here the CDR3 DNA reads TGTGCCAGCAGCTTAGTGCCAACCTCGAGCTCCTACAATGAGCAGTTCTTC.

The genes are TRBV27 and TRBJ2-1; the D gene is possibly TRBD2 (5 bases). Germline V gene data show CDR1 as MNHEY and CDR2 as SMNVEV (reference sequence). The CDR3 is made up of 14 amino acids. The ends were cut back, 6 bases at V and 4 bases at J, with 13 bases in the middle. In DNA form, the CDR3 reads TGTGCCAGCAGGACATCGGACTGTTACAATGAGCAGTTCTTC. This codes for CASRTSDCYNEQFF.

This clone was seen a single time. This chain links TRBV14 with TRBJ1-2; 9 bases map to TRBD1. Germline trimming cut 6 bases from V and 3 bases from J; bases unmatched to any gene: 8. Germline CDR1 SGHDN, CDR2 FVKESK. The CDR3 sequence is 15 residues long. This CDR3 is CASSHPGQGYYGYTF. The CDR3 DNA follows: TGTGCCAGCAGTCACCCGGGACAGGGCTACTATGGCTACACCTTC.

The V call is TRBV6-1, the J call TRBJ2-1; D unresolved. CDR3 size: 15 residues. Germline-derived CDR1 and CDR2 are MNHNS and SASEGT. V dropped 4 bases and J dropped 2 bases, with 12 bases sitting between them. The CDR3 DNA is TGTGCCAGCAGTGCCGGTCTTGCACCCTACAATGAGCAGTTCTTC. Amino acids: CASSAGLAPYNEQFF.

The chain employs TRBV5-1 and TRBJ1-2, with D perhaps matching TRBD1 (5 bases). From germline, CDR1 is SGHRS and CDR2 YFSETQ. Trimming cost V 0 bases and J 5 bases, with 17 bases left between them. The CDR3 totals 16 residues. The CDR3 here is CASSLEEGRPLYGYTF. In DNA form, the CDR3 reads TGCGCCAGCAGCTTGGAGGAGGGGCGGCCCTTGTATGGCTACACCTTC.

This chain uses TRBV25-1 with TRBJ2-7; D is perhaps TRBD2 (8 bases). CDR3 length: 17 residues. CDR1 MGHDK and CDR2 SYGVNS come from the germline V gene. V gave up 6 bases and J gave up 2 bases, with 23 bases separating them. As DNA, the CDR3 is TGTGCCAGCAGCCGACAAAGAGCGGGAGACAGGGCCTACGAGCAGTACTTC. Translating it yields CASSRQRAGDRAYEQYF.

The rearrangement joins TRBV19 to TRBJ2-1, with a tentative D call TRBD2 (5 bases). V was clipped by 6 bases and J by 8 bases, with 14 bases between them. Per germline, CDR1 LNHDA and CDR2 SQIVND (reference sequence). This CDR3 has 13 amino acids. DNA for the CDR3: TGTGCCAGTAGACCCCGAGGGATCGATGAGCAGTTCTTC. Its translation: CASRPRGIDEQFF. Full variable domain (outside the CDR3, taken from reference TRBV19 and TRBJ2-1): DGGITQSPKYLFRKEGQNVTLSCEQNLNHDAMYWYRQDPGQGLRLIYYSQIVNDFQKGDIAEGYSVSREKKESFPLTVTSAQKNPTAFYLCASRPRGIDEQFFGPGTRLTVL.

CDR3 nucleotide sequence: TGTGCCAGCAGCTGTGACACGGGATTTAACACTGAAGCTTTCTTT. Its translation is CASSCDTGFNTEAFF. This chain uses TRBV5-5 with TRBJ1-1; no clear D. The V gene's germline CDR1 is SGHKS and CDR2 YYEKEE (reference sequence). Trimming removed 3 bases from V and 2 bases from J, with 14 bases in between. The CDR3 has 15 amino acids.

The chain employs TRBV28 and TRBJ1-5; possible D gene TRBD1, 5 bases. This CDR3 comprises 14 residues. Trimming took 5 bases from V and 9 from J, leaving 17 bases between them. Looked up from germline, CDR1 is MDHEN and CDR2 is SYDVKM. The CDR3 DNA is TGTGCCAGCAGTCCTGGGACTGGCCTAGGGCCCCAGCATTTT. This codes for CASSPGTGLGPQHF.